This TCR beta chain was sequenced in a study of shared clonotypes between healthy human individuals. General observations from the study: Generally, naive subsets (rather than memory subsets) showed larger estimated richness. Some naive CD4 clonotypes, 4.5% to 5.5%, turned up in common across several donors.

CDR3 length: 11 amino acids. Trimming shortened V by 6 bases and J by 8 bases, and 10 bases separated the two germline ends. The germline V gene has CDR1 LNHDA and CDR2 SQIVND (reference sequence). On this clone: What it recognizes is unknown.

The table came from immunoSEQ multiplex PCR; TCRdb's copy has only in-frame clones and leaves some out. The sample lists roughly 1.5 million clones, approximately 98% occurring once. The clonotype originates from a man aged 25-45 years in good health. Sequenced: naive CD4+ T cells sorted from blood. The sample's subset: CD45RA+ positively selected. V and J are TRBV19 and TRBJ1-2; no clear D gene. Here the CDR3 DNA reads TGTGCCAGTAGCATCCAAGTAGGCTACACCTTC. Its translation is CASSIQVGYTF.